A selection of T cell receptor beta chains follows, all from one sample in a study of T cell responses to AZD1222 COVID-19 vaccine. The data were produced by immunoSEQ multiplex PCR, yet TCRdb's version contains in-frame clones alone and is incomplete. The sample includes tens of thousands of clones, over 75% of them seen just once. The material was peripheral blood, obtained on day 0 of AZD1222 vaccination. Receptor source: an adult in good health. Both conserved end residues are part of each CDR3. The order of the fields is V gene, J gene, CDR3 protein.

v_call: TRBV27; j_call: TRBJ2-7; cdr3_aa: CASSFGRDEQYF
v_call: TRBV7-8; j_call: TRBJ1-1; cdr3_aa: CASSLTRKNTEAFF
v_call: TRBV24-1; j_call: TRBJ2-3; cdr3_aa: CATSEPGQGAQGPYTDTQYF
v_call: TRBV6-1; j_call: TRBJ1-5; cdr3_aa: CASSEAGGSYQPQHF
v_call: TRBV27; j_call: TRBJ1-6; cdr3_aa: CASSLQSHNSPLHF
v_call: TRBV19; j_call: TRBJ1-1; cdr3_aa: CASSIARAGAYTEAFF
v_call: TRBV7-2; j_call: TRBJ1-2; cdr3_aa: CASSSMRTGFYGYTF
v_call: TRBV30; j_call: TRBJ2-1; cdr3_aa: CAWSRTAGLTIEQFF
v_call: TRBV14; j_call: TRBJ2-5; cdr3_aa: CASSPPYIQLAGEETQYF
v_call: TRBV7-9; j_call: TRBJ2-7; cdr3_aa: CASSPRDREFDEQYF
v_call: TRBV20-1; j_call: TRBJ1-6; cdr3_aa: CSASGDYNSPLHF
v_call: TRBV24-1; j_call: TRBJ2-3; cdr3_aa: CATSDLTSGEFTDTQYF
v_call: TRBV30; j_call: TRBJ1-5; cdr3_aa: CAWRKAGNQPQHF
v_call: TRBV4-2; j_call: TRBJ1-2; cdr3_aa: CASSLSTLGTQRAYGYTF
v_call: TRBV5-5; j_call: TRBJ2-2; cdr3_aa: CASSFLAGTTGELFF
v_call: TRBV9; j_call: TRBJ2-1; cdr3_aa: CASSEASGGIYEQFF
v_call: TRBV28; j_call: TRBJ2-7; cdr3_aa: CASRDSYEQYF
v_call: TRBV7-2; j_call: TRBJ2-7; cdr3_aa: CASSLVAGGGLNYEQYF
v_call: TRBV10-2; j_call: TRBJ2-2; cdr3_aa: CAMGTTGTANTGELFF
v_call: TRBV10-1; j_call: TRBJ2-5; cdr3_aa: CASSGTRRETQYF
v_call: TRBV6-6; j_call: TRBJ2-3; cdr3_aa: CASSLAMDTQYF
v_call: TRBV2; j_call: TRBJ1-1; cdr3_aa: CASSVDRVNTEAFF
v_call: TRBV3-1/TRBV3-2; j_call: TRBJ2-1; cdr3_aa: CASSQEYQGLGNEQFF
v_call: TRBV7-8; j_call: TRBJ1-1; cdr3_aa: CASSLGRQGVNEAFF
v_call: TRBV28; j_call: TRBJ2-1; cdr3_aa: CASSLRGYGSYNEQFF
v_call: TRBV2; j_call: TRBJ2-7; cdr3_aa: CASSEGGQGWYEQYF
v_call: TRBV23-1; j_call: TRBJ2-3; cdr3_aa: CASSPRGTSGCTDTQYF
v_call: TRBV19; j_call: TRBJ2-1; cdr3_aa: CASSIVRGSEQFF
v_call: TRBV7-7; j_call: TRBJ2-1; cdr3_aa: CASSLGAGGLDEQFF
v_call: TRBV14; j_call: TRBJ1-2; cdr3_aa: CASSHPKGRGASSNYGYTF
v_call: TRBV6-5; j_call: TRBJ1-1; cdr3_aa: CASHRDVTEAFF
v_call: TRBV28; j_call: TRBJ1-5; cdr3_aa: CASSASGGGGYNSNQPQHF
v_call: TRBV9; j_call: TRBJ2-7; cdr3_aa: CASSVGQGDSYEQYF
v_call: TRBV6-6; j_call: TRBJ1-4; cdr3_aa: CASSYPVLGNEKLFF
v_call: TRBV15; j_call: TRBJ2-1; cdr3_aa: CATSREIGEYNEQFF
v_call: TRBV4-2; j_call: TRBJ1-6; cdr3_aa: CASSPNPGQPNSPLHF
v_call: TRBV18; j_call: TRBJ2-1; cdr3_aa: CASSTSTLGYNEQFF
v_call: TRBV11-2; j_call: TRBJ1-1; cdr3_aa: CASSLVYNTEAFF
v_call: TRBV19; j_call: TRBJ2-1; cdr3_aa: CASSTGTGDFF
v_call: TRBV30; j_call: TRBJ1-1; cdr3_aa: CAWSVVTQGAFF
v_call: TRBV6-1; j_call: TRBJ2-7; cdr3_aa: CASSELLGQLYEQYF
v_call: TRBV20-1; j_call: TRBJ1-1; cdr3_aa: CSASRGRWAEAFF
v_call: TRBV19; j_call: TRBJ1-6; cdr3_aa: CASGLQPGSPLHF
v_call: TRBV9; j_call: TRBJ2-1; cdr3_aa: CASSVAGGRWNEQFF
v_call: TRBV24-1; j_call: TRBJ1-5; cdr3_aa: CATSDAHQPQHF